This T cell receptor (beta chain) comes out of a study of cytomegalovirus exposure and HLA in healthy donors. Across the whole study: Sequencing of roughly 180 million T cells in an earlier analysis found 100 million to 140 million unique TCR beta sequences. Notes on the study in general: V- and J-gene trimming in TCR beta was tied to a missense DCLRE1C variant by an analysis performed later.

This clone was recorded a few times. Its specificity is unknown. The PCR employed 60 Vbeta primers together with 13 Jbeta primers. The table came from immunoSEQ multiplex PCR; TCRdb's copy has only in-frame clones and leaves some out. This sample has over 200,000 clones, with more than 75% found just once. Donors likely had unrecorded immune exposures despite being nominally healthy when sampled. The germline V gene has CDR1 MRHNA and CDR2 SNTAGT. V lost 5 bases, J lost 2 bases, and 12 bases lay in between. The CDR3 runs 14 residues. The receptor comes from a man in his forties or fifties in good health and CMV-seropositive. The genes are TRBV6-4 and TRBJ1-2; D is undetermined. Sample: PBMCs. Here the CDR3 reads CASSTDFGNYGYTF. CDR3 coding DNA: TGTGCCAGCAGTACGGACTTTGGAAACTATGGCTACACCTTC.